This entry lists 14 T cell receptor beta chains sequenced from one sample in a study of blood T cell repertoires in COVID-19. Method: immunoSEQ multiplex PCR; TCRdb's copy keeps in-frame clones and lacks some. The profile covers about 260,000 clones, with around four fifths appearing a single time and 1.5% to 2% taken by the ten largest. The specimen was peripheral blood. All receptors come from a woman at least 80 years old with acute or convalescent COVID-19.

The V and J genes are TRBV6-4 and TRBJ2-1; TRBD2 matches at 8 bases. With V trimmed by 5 bases and J by 3 bases, 9 bases remained unmatched. Germline-derived CDR1 and CDR2 are MRHNA and SNTAGT. This CDR3 is built from 16 residues. The CDR3 reads CASSPTGTSNYNEQFF. The CDR3 DNA follows: TGTGCCAGCAGTCCCACCGGGACTAGTAACTACAATGAGCAGTTCTTC.

The rearrangement links TRBV15 to TRBJ2-4; D remains ambiguous. In germline, CDR1 is LNHNV, CDR2 YYDKDF (reference sequence). The CDR3 contains 12 residues. V was clipped by 5 bases and J by 9 bases, with 11 bases between them. CDR3 in DNA: TGTGCCACCAGCCCGAGTGGTAGCATTCAGTACTTC. This gives the protein CATSPSGSIQYF. Based on the CDR3 plus reference TRBV15 and TRBJ2-4, the full variable domain is DAMVIQNPRYQVTQFGKPVTLSCSQTLNHNVMYWYQQKSSQAPKLLFHYYDKDFNNEADTPDNFQSRRPNTSFCFLDIRSPGLGDTAMYLCATSPSGSIQYFGAGTRLSVL.

This clone has more than one count but fewer than ten. J is TRBJ1-1 and V is TRBV19; tentatively, D is TRBD1 (5 bases). This CDR3 spans 11 amino acids. Germline V gene data show CDR1 as LNHDA and CDR2 as SQIVND (reference sequence). V was trimmed by 3 bases and J by 11 bases, leaving 10 bases between them. CDR3 sequence (DNA): TGTGCCAGTAGTATTCGGGGGAGCGCTTTCTTT. Amino acid sequence: CASSIRGSAFF.

The chain is built from TRBV2 and TRBJ1-5; no definite D call. This CDR3 has 15 residues. Germline loops: CDR1 SNHLY, CDR2 FYNNEI. V dropped 4 bases and J dropped 9 bases, with 19 bases sitting between them. The CDR3 DNA follows: TGTGCCAGCAGTGGGGTCGACACCTCTGGAGGGCCCCAGCATTTT. Translated: CASSGVDTSGGPQHF.

The chain recombines TRBV6-2 or TRBV6-3 with TRBJ2-7, with TRBD1 as a possible D gene (7 bases). The CDR3 contains 14 residues. Germline CDR1 and CDR2: MNHEY and SVGEGT. V shed 3 bases and J shed 3 bases, with 12 bases lying between them. This CDR3 is CASSYSGGGYEQYF. Here the CDR3 DNA reads TGTGCCAGCAGTTATTCAGGGGGAGGCTACGAGCAGTACTTC.

This chain joins TRBV5-6 and TRBJ2-7; 9 positions match TRBD2. There are 16 residues in the CDR3. With V trimmed by 3 bases and J by 0 bases, 7 bases remained unmatched. Germline V gene data show CDR1 as SGHDT and CDR2 as YYEEEE. Here the CDR3 DNA reads TGTGCCAGCAGCTATCAAGGACTAGCGATCTCCTACGAGCAGTACTTC. Amino acids: CASSYQGLAISYEQYF.

The rearrangement uses TRBV6-2 or TRBV6-3 and TRBJ2-3; a weak D match, TRBD2 (5 bases). This CDR3 comprises 14 residues. Germline V CDR1 and CDR2: MNHEY, SVGEGT. Trimming took off 4 bases at V and 0 bases at J, with 8 bases between the two ends. CDR3 sequence reads: CASSWSGSTDTQYF. The CDR3 DNA reads TGTGCCAGCAGTTGGAGCGGAAGCACAGATACGCAGTATTTT.

There are a few counts of this clone. CDR3 amino acids: CASSHGRTSGSWHEQFF. CDR3 coding DNA: TGTGCCAGCAGCCATGGGAGGACTAGCGGGAGTTGGCATGAGCAGTTCTTC. The chain combines TRBV14 with TRBJ2-1, with TRBD2 identical over 13 bases. Germline lookup yields CDR1 SGHDN and CDR2 FVKESK. The CDR3 contains 17 residues. The J segment lost 8 bases and the V segment lost 3 bases, leaving 10 bases of the junction unmatched. The variable domain in full, completed from reference TRBV14 and TRBJ2-1, reads EAGVTQFPSHSVIEKGQTVTLRCDPISGHDNLYWYRRVMGKEIKFLLHFVKESKQDESGMPNNRFLAERTGGTYSTLKVQPAELEDSGVYFCASSHGRTSGSWHEQFFGPGTRLTVL.

The chain links TRBV7-2 to TRBJ2-1; 11 nucleotides agree with TRBD2. The CDR3 has 15 residues. J lost 5 bases, V lost 3 bases, and 3 bases had no gene match. Germline CDR1 is SGHTA and CDR2 is FQGNSA. The CDR3 here is CASSLTSGVNNEQFF. The CDR3 DNA is TGTGCCAGCAGCTTGACTAGCGGGGTAAACAATGAGCAGTTCTTC. Full variable domain (outside the CDR3, taken from reference TRBV7-2 and TRBJ2-1): GAGVSQSPSNKVTEKGKDVELRCDPISGHTALYWYRQSLGQGLEFLIYFQGNSAPDKSGLPSDRFSAERTGGSVSTLTIQRTQQEDSAVYLCASSLTSGVNNEQFFGPGTRLTVL.

This chain links TRBV7-2 with TRBJ2-2, with unresolved D. Germline V gene lookup returns CDR1 SGHTA and CDR2 FQGNSA. Trimming took 2 bases from V and 0 from J, leaving 10 bases between them. This CDR3 spans 16 amino acids. CDR3 DNA sequence: TGTGCCAGCAGCTTATTTTCCCAATCGAACACCGGGGAGCTGTTTTTT. Translating it yields CASSLFSQSNTGELFF.

V usage is TRBV30 and J usage is TRBJ1-4, with 7 bases that match TRBD1. V dropped 7 bases and J dropped 5; count of bases not matched to a gene: 10. This CDR3 has 14 residues. The germline CDR1 and CDR2 sequences are GTSNPN and SVGIG (reference sequence). CDR3: CASSTGAKNEKLFF. The CDR3 DNA reads as TGTGCCTCGTCAACAGGGGCGAAAAATGAAAAACTGTTTTTT.

The rearrangement joins TRBV7-9 to TRBJ1-5, with a possible D match to TRBD1 (5 bases). This CDR3 is 14 amino acids long. Trimming pared 1 base from V and 2 bases from J, leaving 6 bases between. Per germline, CDR1 SEHNR and CDR2 FQNEAQ (reference sequence). The CDR3 DNA follows: TGTGCCAGCAGCTTAGTCAGGGGCAATCAGCCCCAGCATTTT. This sequence encodes CASSLVRGNQPQHF.

This chain connects TRBV10-3 to TRBJ2-7; 9 nucleotides agree with TRBD1. V lost 7 bases and J lost 5; bases outside the gene matches: 9. Germline loops: CDR1 ENHRY, CDR2 SYGVKD. The CDR3 extends over 14 amino acids. The chain's CDR3 is CAIKAGQGNNEQYF. The DNA for the CDR3 is TGTGCCATCAAGGCGGGACAGGGTAACAACGAGCAGTACTTC.

J is TRBJ1-2 and V is TRBV11-2; possible D gene TRBD1, 6 bases. V lost 4 bases to trimming and J lost 4 bases, with 16 bases between them. This CDR3 contains 15 residues. Looked up from germline, CDR1 is SGHAT and CDR2 is FQNNGV. This CDR3 is CASSSLEDRFYGYTF. The DNA for the CDR3 is TGTGCCAGCAGCTCCCTTGAAGACAGGTTCTATGGCTACACCTTC.